The rows below give T cell receptor beta chains drawn from one sample of a study of cytomegalovirus exposure and HLA in healthy donors. Profiled with immunoSEQ multiplex PCR; TCRdb holds only in-frame clones, not every one. The sample carries 55,000 to 65,000 clones, 70% to 80% recorded once. Material: PBMCs. Receptors originate from a middle-aged woman in good health and CMV-seropositive. The CDR3 runs from the conserved cysteine through the conserved F or W. The D gene is left open where the match is weak. Some rows mark clone size as missing; the rest say once, few, many or name a class of expanded clone.

d_gene,abundance,j_gene,v_gene,CDR3nt,CDR3aa
-,-,TRBJ1-1,TRBV30,TGTGCCTGGAGTTCGAGTTGGTTGTCAGGCCTTAACACTGAAGCTTTCTTT,CAWSSSWLSGLNTEAFF
-,-,TRBJ2-2,TRBV5-1,TGCGCCAGCACTCAGTTGAACACCGGGGAGCTGTTTTTT,CASTQLNTGELFF
TRBD1,-,TRBJ2-7,TRBV7-2,TGTGCCAGCAGCCCCGACAGGGTGGCCGAGCAGTACTTC,CASSPDRVAEQYF
TRBD1,-,TRBJ1-6,TRBV14,TGTGCCAGCAGCATCCGGACAGGGGGCAATTCACCCCTCCACTTT,CASSIRTGGNSPLHF
TRBD1,-,TRBJ2-1,TRBV6-5,TGTGCCAGCAGTTACGATCGGACAGGGGGAGGAGGTGAGCAGTTCTTC,CASSYDRTGGGGEQFF
-,-,TRBJ2-5,TRBV10-3,TGTGCCATCAGTGTTGACTCTCAAGAGACCCAGTACTTC,CAISVDSQETQYF
-,-,TRBJ1-1,TRBV2,TGTGCCAGCTCCACAGCATCGGGGACTGAAGCTTTCTTT,CASSTASGTEAFF
TRBD1,-,TRBJ1-6,TRBV6-5,TGTGCCAGCGACGGACAGGGGTATTCACCCCTCCACTTT,CASDGQGYSPLHF
-,-,TRBJ1-1,TRBV4-1,TGCGCCAGCAGCCAAGATCAACGGGGGAACACTGAAGCTTTCTTT,CASSQDQRGNTEAFF
TRBD1,-,TRBJ2-7,TRBV5-1,TGCGCCAGCAGCCCATGGACCGGGACAGCGAGCTCCTACGAGCAGTACTTC,CASSPWTGTASSYEQYF
TRBD2,-,TRBJ2-1,TRBV19,TGTGCCAGTAGCGTCACTAGCGGGGCTCTTGGGAATGAGCAGTTCTTC,CASSVTSGALGNEQFF
TRBD2,-,TRBJ2-1,TRBV7-6,TGTGCCAGCAGCCCCGGACTAGCGGGGGGAAGCTCCTACAATGAGCAGTTCTTC,CASSPGLAGGSSYNEQFF
-,-,TRBJ1-4,TRBV30,TGTGCCTGGAGTTTCGGCCCGGGGGAACTGTTTTTT,CAWSFGPGELFF
TRBD2,-,TRBJ2-1,TRBV7-3,TGTGCCAGCAGCACCGCCGGGACTAAGGAAGGAGAGCAGTTCTTC,CASSTAGTKEGEQFF
-,-,TRBJ2-7,TRBV6-5,TGTGCCAGCAGTTACTCGACTCTGCACGAGCAGTACTTC,CASSYSTLHEQYF
TRBD1,-,TRBJ2-5,TRBV9,TGTGCCAGCAGCGTAGCTGTGGGGACAGGGAGCGAGACCCAGTACTTC,CASSVAVGTGSETQYF
TRBD1,-,TRBJ1-3,TRBV5-6,TGTGCCAGCAGCTGGACAGGGACAGGGGCCAGAAACACCATATATTTT,CASSWTGTGARNTIYF
TRBD1,-,TRBJ1-4,TRBV2,TGTGCCAGCTCGACAGGGTTTGTCGGAAAACTGTTTTTT,CASSTGFVGKLFF
TRBD1,-,TRBJ2-2,TRBV7-9,TGTGCCAGCAGCTTAGGGACAGGGGCCGGGGAGCTGTTTTTT,CASSLGTGAGELFF
-,once,TRBJ1-1,TRBV19,TGTGCCAGTAGTATGCGGCTGGGCACTGAAGCTTTCTTT,CASSMRLGTEAFF
TRBD1,-,TRBJ1-2,TRBV5-1,TGCGCCAGCAGCCCTGCAGGGGGTAGCGGCTATGGCTACACCTTC,CASSPAGGSGYGYTF
-,-,TRBJ1-3,TRBV19,TGTGCCAGTAGTATGTCGGGGGGTTCTGGAAACACCATATATTTT,CASSMSGGSGNTIYF
TRBD1,-,TRBJ2-2,TRBV7-9,TGTGCCAGCTCCCGGGACAGGGGGACCGGGGAGCTGTTTTTT,CASSRDRGTGELFF
-,-,TRBJ1-2,TRBV5-3,TGTGCCAGAAGCCCCAGCGGGGTCGATGGCTACACCTTC,CARSPSGVDGYTF
TRBD2,-,TRBJ2-3,TRBV5-5,TGTGCCAGCAGCAGCGGACTAGCGGGCGGGCTAGTTGAAACGCAGTATTTT,CASSSGLAGGLVETQYF
TRBD2,-,TRBJ2-5,TRBV12-5,TGTGCTAGTGGTCCCGGACTAGCGGGGACCCAAGAGACCCAGTACTTC,CASGPGLAGTQETQYF
-,-,TRBJ2-7,TRBV10-1,TGCGCCAGCAGCCCCGGACACGATTCCTACGAGCAGTACTTC,CASSPGHDSYEQYF
-,once,TRBJ2-7,TRBV5-6,TGTGCCAGCACCTTGGGAGAGGCCTACGAGCAGTACTTC,CASTLGEAYEQYF
TRBD2,-,TRBJ2-3,TRBV5-1,TGCGCCAGCAGCTTGGGGCGGGGGGCCAGCACAGATACGCAGTATTTT,CASSLGRGASTDTQYF
TRBD2,-,TRBJ2-7,TRBV7-9,TGTGCCAGCAGCTTAGATCTAGCGGGGGGAAACGAGCAGTACTTC,CASSLDLAGGNEQYF
-,-,TRBJ1-1,TRBV7-8,TGTGCCAGCAGCCGAGTACAGGGGAACACTGAAGCTTTCTTT,CASSRVQGNTEAFF
-,-,TRBJ1-1,TRBV6-6,TGTGCCAGCAGTGATTTCACTGCGAGGAACACTGAAGCTTTCTTT,CASSDFTARNTEAFF
TRBD1,few,TRBJ1-1,TRBV25-1,TGTGCCAGCAGTGCCAGGGGGCGTAACGGCATCCCTTTCTTT,CASSARGRNGIPFF
TRBD1,-,TRBJ2-7,TRBV6-5,TGTGCCAGCAGTTATGCAGGACAGGGCTACGAGCAGTACTTC,CASSYAGQGYEQYF
-,-,TRBJ2-7,TRBV6-6,TGTGCCAGCAGTTACGTTGGACTTTCGAGTGAGCAGTACTTC,CASSYVGLSSEQYF
-,-,TRBJ1-3,TRBV6-1,TGTGCCAGCAGTGAGGCGGGGCTTGGAAACACCATATATTTT,CASSEAGLGNTIYF
TRBD1,-,TRBJ2-5,TRBV15,TGTGCCACCAGCGGCCGGGACAGGGCTGGGACCCTGACCCAGTACTTC,CATSGRDRAGTLTQYF
-,-,TRBJ2-7,TRBV7-2,TGTGCCAGCAGCTTAGGTCGTGGCATCTCCTACGAGCAGTACTTC,CASSLGRGISYEQYF
-,-,TRBJ2-2,TRBV6-4,TGTGCCAGCAGTGGGGGAACAGGGACGAACACCGGGGAGCTGTTTTTT,CASSGGTGTNTGELFF
TRBD1,-,TRBJ1-6,TRBV19,TGTGCCAGTATCCAGGACAGGGGGAACGGACCCCTCCACTTT,CASIQDRGNGPLHF
TRBD1,-,TRBJ1-2,TRBV19,TGTGCCAGCCTCAGACAGGGGTTAGGTGGCTACACCTTC,CASLRQGLGGYTF
-,-,TRBJ1-5,TRBV14,TGTGCCAGCAGCCAAGTAGGGGGTAGCAATCAGCCCCAGCATTTT,CASSQVGGSNQPQHF
TRBD2,-,TRBJ2-1,TRBV4-1,TGCGCCAGCAGCCAAATTAGCGGGGGGGAGCAGTTCTTC,CASSQISGGEQFF
TRBD1,-,TRBJ1-5,TRBV19,TGTGCCAGTAGTCTCGACAGGGTGAGTCAGCCCCAGCATTTT,CASSLDRVSQPQHF
TRBD1,once,TRBJ2-5,TRBV7-2,TGTGCCAGCAGCGCAAACAGGGGTTCAGAGACCCAGTACTTC,CASSANRGSETQYF
-,few,TRBJ2-7,TRBV19,TGTGCCAGTAGTGCCCTCGCGGGCGGCAACGAGCAGTACTTC,CASSALAGGNEQYF
-,few,TRBJ1-1,TRBV15,TGTGCCACCAGCAGAGATCTAGGAAACTCGAACACTGAAGCTTTCTTT,CATSRDLGNSNTEAFF
TRBD1,-,TRBJ2-2,TRBV19,TGTGCCAGTACCATGGGACAGGGGGCCGGGGAGCTGTTTTTT,CASTMGQGAGELFF
TRBD1,-,TRBJ2-7,TRBV13,TGTGCCAGCAGCTCAGGACAGGGGTACGAGCAGTACTTC,CASSSGQGYEQYF
-,-,TRBJ2-5,TRBV13,TGTGCCAGCAGCCCCGACTGGAATAGGGAGACCCAGTACTTC,CASSPDWNRETQYF
-,-,TRBJ2-2,TRBV6-5,TGTGCCAGCAGTTACGGGCTTTACGGGGAGCTGTTTTTT,CASSYGLYGELFF
-,-,TRBJ1-4,TRBV7-9,TGTGCCAGCAGCTTAGGATACGGGTCTAGGAGTGAAAAACTGTTTTTT,CASSLGYGSRSEKLFF